The clone carrying this T cell receptor (beta chain) was found many times. The junction does not match germline at one end; this may be a read error. The data stem from a study of T-cell memory formation after mild COVID-19. TCRdb re-called the 5' RACE reads through MiXCR, storing one row per CDR3 protein. The table shows about 420,000 distinct CDR3 sequences, with 20% to 25% occurring only once. This receptor was obtained from an adult woman who had mild COVID-19 (a few samples of this study predate the infection). Cell type and time point are not known. The sequenced sample consisted of PBMCs or a T cell subset sorted from them (not recorded which).

The CDR3: CASSSGQGAYEQYF. The CDR3 DNA reads as TGTGCCAGCAGCTCAGGACAGGGGGCCTACGAGCAGTACTTC. V gene TRBV5-1 combines with J gene TRBJ2-7; 10 bases are a match to TRBD1. CDR1 and CDR2 (germline): SGHRS, YFSETQ. The CDR3 sequence is 14 residues long.